The rows below give T cell receptor beta chains drawn from one sample of a study of T-cell reconstitution after alpha-beta-depleted transplantation in children. TCRdb reanalysed the PCR reads using MiXCR and keeps one entry per CDR3 protein. The sample lists about a million distinct CDR3 sequences; under 30% were seen once. The sample in question was PBMCs, mostly from graft donor cells, obtained 360 days after TCRalphabeta/CD19-depleted stem cell transplant. The receptors originated from a boy younger than two who had a stem cell transplant for SCID, so the T cells may come from the graft donor. CDR3s include the opening cysteine and the closing phenylalanine or tryptophan. D genes are given only for firm matches. A clone size is listed for some rows: how often the clone was seen (once, few, many), or a class if it is expanded.

clone_size: -; j_call: TRBJ2-3; d_call: -; v_call: TRBV7-9; cdr3_aa: CASSLRGRGTDTQYF; cdr3_nt: TGTGCCAGCAGCTTACGGGGCCGGGGCACAGATACGCAGTATTTT
clone_size: few; j_call: TRBJ2-3; d_call: -; v_call: TRBV20-1; cdr3_aa: CSARDWDVGDTQYF; cdr3_nt: TGCAGTGCTAGAGATTGGGACGTCGGAGATACGCAGTATTTT
clone_size: few; j_call: TRBJ2-7; d_call: -; v_call: TRBV28; cdr3_aa: CASTSGGWGEQYF; cdr3_nt: TGTGCCAGTACCTCAGGCGGGTGGGGCGAGCAGTACTTC
clone_size: -; j_call: TRBJ2-7; d_call: -; v_call: TRBV29-1; cdr3_aa: CSAGKVGNEQYF; cdr3_nt: TGCAGCGCCGGAAAGGTCGGCAACGAGCAGTACTTC
clone_size: -; j_call: TRBJ1-6; d_call: -; v_call: TRBV20-1; cdr3_aa: CSARVGMRDSPLHF; cdr3_nt: TGCAGTGCTAGAGTTGGGATGCGTGATTCACCCCTCCACTTT
clone_size: few; j_call: TRBJ1-4; d_call: TRBD1; v_call: TRBV27; cdr3_aa: CASSARGRPNEKLFF; cdr3_nt: TGTGCCAGCAGTGCCAGGGGGCGGCCTAATGAAAAACTGTTTTTT
clone_size: -; j_call: TRBJ2-3; d_call: -; v_call: TRBV6-2/TRBV6-3; cdr3_aa: CASSYGGASTDTQYF; cdr3_nt: TGTGCCAGCAGTTACGGGGGAGCTAGCACAGATACGCAGTATTTT
clone_size: -; j_call: TRBJ1-3; d_call: -; v_call: TRBV11-1; cdr3_aa: CASSLTGTQDSGNTIYF; cdr3_nt: TGTGCCAGCAGCTTAACAGGGACCCAGGACTCTGGAAACACCATATATTTT
clone_size: -; j_call: TRBJ2-1; d_call: -; v_call: TRBV5-1; cdr3_aa: CASSLSPVRDNEQFF; cdr3_nt: TGCGCCAGCAGCTTGTCACCGGTTCGGGACAATGAGCAGTTCTTC
clone_size: -; j_call: TRBJ2-7; d_call: -; v_call: TRBV12-3/TRBV12-4; cdr3_aa: CASSFRLSGGGYEQYF; cdr3_nt: TGTGCCAGCAGTTTCCGGTTGTCGGGGGGCGGCTACGAGCAGTACTTC
clone_size: -; j_call: TRBJ2-2; d_call: -; v_call: TRBV19; cdr3_aa: CASSIEGIGELFF; cdr3_nt: TGTGCCAGTAGTATAGAGGGGATCGGGGAGCTGTTTTTT
clone_size: few; j_call: TRBJ2-1; d_call: -; v_call: TRBV7-3; cdr3_aa: CASSSGWANEQFF; cdr3_nt: TGTGCCAGCAGCTCCGGTTGGGCCAATGAGCAGTTCTTC
clone_size: few; j_call: TRBJ2-1; d_call: -; v_call: TRBV5-1; cdr3_aa: CASEERDEQFF; cdr3_nt: TGCGCCAGCGAGGAAAGGGATGAGCAGTTCTTC
clone_size: few; j_call: TRBJ2-3; d_call: -; v_call: TRBV24-1; cdr3_aa: CATSDTGYSILPGTQYF; cdr3_nt: TGTGCCACCAGTGATACCGGATACTCCATCCTCCCCGGGACGCAGTATTTT
clone_size: -; j_call: TRBJ2-7; d_call: -; v_call: TRBV20-1; cdr3_aa: CSARAPEREQYF; cdr3_nt: TGCAGTGCTAGAGCTCCGGAGCGGGAGCAGTACTTC
clone_size: -; j_call: TRBJ2-1; d_call: TRBD1; v_call: TRBV7-9; cdr3_aa: CASSFNSGTGPDEQFF; cdr3_nt: TGTGCCAGCAGCTTTAACTCCGGGACAGGCCCCGATGAGCAGTTCTTC
clone_size: few; j_call: TRBJ2-5; d_call: TRBD1; v_call: TRBV5-5; cdr3_aa: CASSLPGTEETQYF; cdr3_nt: TGTGCCAGCAGTCTCCCCGGGACAGAAGAGACCCAGTACTTC
clone_size: few; j_call: TRBJ2-5; d_call: -; v_call: TRBV5-1; cdr3_aa: CASSYQLLGGETQYF; cdr3_nt: TGCGCCAGCAGCTACCAGCTACTAGGTGGAGAGACCCAGTACTTC
clone_size: -; j_call: TRBJ2-1; d_call: -; v_call: TRBV12-3/TRBV12-4; cdr3_aa: CASSFPRGYHNEQFF; cdr3_nt: TGTGCCAGCAGTTTTCCCCGGGGGTACCACAATGAGCAGTTCTTC
clone_size: -; j_call: TRBJ2-5; d_call: -; v_call: TRBV7-9; cdr3_aa: CASSSPRTAQETQYF; cdr3_nt: TGTGCCAGCAGCTCCCCAAGGACGGCACAAGAGACCCAGTACTTC
clone_size: -; j_call: TRBJ1-5; d_call: -; v_call: TRBV30; cdr3_aa: CAWSSADKGPQHF; cdr3_nt: TGTGCCTGGAGTTCGGCGGATAAAGGGCCCCAGCATTTT
clone_size: -; j_call: TRBJ1-2; d_call: -; v_call: TRBV25-1; cdr3_aa: CASSEGGRHHGYTF; cdr3_nt: TGTGCCAGCAGTGAGGGTGGCAGACACCATGGCTACACCTTC
clone_size: -; j_call: TRBJ2-3; d_call: TRBD2; v_call: TRBV24-1; cdr3_aa: CATSDDPPLAGDTDTQYF; cdr3_nt: TGTGCCACCAGTGACGACCCTCCTCTAGCGGGGGACACAGATACGCAGTATTTT
clone_size: -; j_call: TRBJ2-7; d_call: TRBD1; v_call: TRBV5-5; cdr3_aa: CASSMGQGTYEQYF; cdr3_nt: TGTGCCAGCAGCATGGGACAGGGGACCTACGAGCAGTACTTC
clone_size: few; j_call: TRBJ2-3; d_call: -; v_call: TRBV4-3; cdr3_aa: CASSQHGGDTQYF; cdr3_nt: TGCGCCAGCAGCCAACACGGGGGAGATACGCAGTATTTT
clone_size: -; j_call: TRBJ1-6; d_call: TRBD1; v_call: TRBV12-3/TRBV12-4; cdr3_aa: CASGPQGAGGSPLHF; cdr3_nt: TGTGCCAGCGGACCACAGGGGGCGGGCGGTTCACCCCTCCACTTT
clone_size: few; j_call: TRBJ1-5; d_call: -; v_call: TRBV27; cdr3_aa: CASSLDGGRGYQPQHF; cdr3_nt: TGTGCCAGCAGTTTAGATGGGGGGCGCGGGTATCAGCCCCAGCATTTT
clone_size: -; j_call: TRBJ2-5; d_call: -; v_call: TRBV5-1; cdr3_aa: CASRPEGYGETQYF; cdr3_nt: TGCGCCAGCAGACCGGAGGGTTACGGGGAGACCCAGTACTTC
clone_size: few; j_call: TRBJ1-1; d_call: -; v_call: TRBV12-3/TRBV12-4; cdr3_aa: CASSLVYRVGTEAFF; cdr3_nt: TGTGCCAGCAGTTTAGTGTACAGGGTTGGCACTGAAGCTTTCTTT
clone_size: -; j_call: TRBJ1-2; d_call: -; v_call: TRBV3-1; cdr3_aa: CASSQRDKRINYGYTF; cdr3_nt: TGTGCCAGCAGCCAACGGGACAAACGGATTAACTATGGCTACACCTTC
clone_size: -; j_call: TRBJ2-3; d_call: -; v_call: TRBV20-1; cdr3_aa: CSARDPLTPDTQYF; cdr3_nt: TGCAGTGCTAGAGATCCGTTAACCCCAGATACGCAGTATTTT
clone_size: few; j_call: TRBJ2-3; d_call: -; v_call: TRBV27; cdr3_aa: CASSFTQGRTQYF; cdr3_nt: TGTGCCAGCAGTTTCACACAGGGCCGTACGCAGTATTTT
clone_size: -; j_call: TRBJ2-1; d_call: TRBD2; v_call: TRBV29-1; cdr3_aa: CSVLAGLWNEQFF; cdr3_nt: TGCAGCGTTCTAGCGGGGTTATGGAATGAGCAGTTCTTC
clone_size: -; j_call: TRBJ2-5; d_call: -; v_call: TRBV20-1; cdr3_aa: CSASLLAEETQYF; cdr3_nt: TGCAGTGCTAGTTTGCTAGCAGAAGAGACCCAGTACTTC
clone_size: few; j_call: TRBJ1-2; d_call: -; v_call: TRBV6-2/TRBV6-3; cdr3_aa: CASRSGTPYGYTF; cdr3_nt: TGTGCCAGCAGATCCGGGACGCCCTATGGCTACACCTTC